This passage covers 32 T cell receptor beta chains from one sample sequenced in a study of cytomegalovirus exposure and HLA in healthy donors. Use of 60 Vbeta and 13 Jbeta primers characterized the PCR. Data came from immunoSEQ multiplex PCR; TCRdb stores just in-frame clones and leaves some out. Of around 110,000 clones in the sample, around 85% were seen once. The specimen was PBMCs. The origin of the receptors is a man aged 30 to 39 in good health and CMV-seronegative.

This chain links TRBV2 with TRBJ1-1, with a tentative D call TRBD1 (5 bases). V was clipped by 8 bases and J by 12 bases, with 19 bases between them. Per germline, CDR1 SNHLY and CDR2 FYNNEI. This CDR3 spans 12 amino acids. This CDR3 is CASWDSGGETFF. The CDR3 coding sequence is TGTGCCAGCTGGGACTCGGGTGGGGAGACTTTCTTT.

For the CDR3, the DNA is TGTGCCAGCACCCCACAGGGGGCCTCTCGGGGCTACACCTTC. Amino acid sequence: CASTPQGASRGYTF. V and J are TRBV6-6 and TRBJ1-2; 9 bases map to TRBD1. Germline V gives CDR1 MNHNY, CDR2 SVGAGI (reference sequence). The length of the CDR3 is 14 residues. The trim removed 7 bases at V and 8 bases at J, leaving 11 bases unmatched.

This clone was observed a handful of times. The J gene is TRBJ1-2, the V gene TRBV19, with 8 bases matching TRBD1. The CDR3 is 16 residues long. Trimming cost V 6 bases and J 4 bases; bases outside gene matches: 13. Germline V gene data show CDR1 as LNHDA and CDR2 as SQIVND (reference sequence). The CDR3 sequence: CASSTYGQGKSYGYTF. In DNA form, the CDR3 reads TGTGCCAGTAGCACTTACGGACAGGGTAAATCCTATGGCTACACCTTC.

The chain joins TRBV28 to TRBJ2-1; D possibly corresponds to TRBD1 (6 bases). V was pared by 3 bases and J by 3 bases, with 15 bases between. This CDR3 has 16 amino acids. The germline V gene has CDR1 MDHEN and CDR2 SYDVKM. The CDR3 DNA reads as TGTGCCAGCAGTTTCCGACAGGTGCTTTTCTACAATGAGCAGTTCTTC. Translated: CASSFRQVLFYNEQFF.

The chain links TRBV19 to TRBJ1-5, with a possible D match to TRBD1 (6 bases). The CDR3 length is 17 residues. The germline CDR1 and CDR2 sequences are LNHDA and SQIVND (reference sequence). With 7 bases removed from V and 1 base from J, the gap between germline ends came to 20 bases. The CDR3 loop is CASTSRQVGLSNQPQHF. The CDR3 DNA follows: TGTGCCAGTACCAGCAGACAGGTTGGTCTCAGCAATCAGCCCCAGCATTTT.

The rearrangement links TRBV5-5 to TRBJ1-2, with a tentative D call TRBD1 (5 bases). This CDR3 is 17 amino acids long. V shed 4 bases and J shed 5 bases, with 24 bases lying between them. CDR1 and CDR2 (germline): SGHKS, YYEKEE (reference sequence). DNA for the CDR3: TGTGCCAGCAGCCCCCTTTGGGGCAAGCGGGGCAGTTATGGCTACACCTTC. Residues: CASSPLWGKRGSYGYTF.

The chain carries TRBV28 and TRBJ1-4; D is ambiguous. The CDR3 is 15 residues long. CDR1 MDHEN and CDR2 SYDVKM come from the germline V gene. V gave up 0 bases and J gave up 0 bases, with 5 bases separating them. The CDR3 spells CASSLWAATNEKLFF. CDR3 nucleotide sequence: TGTGCCAGCAGTTTATGGGCCGCAACTAATGAAAAACTGTTTTTT.

The V gene is TRBV2, the J gene TRBJ2-2; 8 nucleotides agree with TRBD2. With V trimmed by 6 bases and J by 3 bases, 12 bases remained unmatched. This CDR3 spans 17 amino acids. Per the germline V gene, CDR1 is SNHLY and CDR2 is FYNNEI. In DNA, the CDR3 is TGTGCCAGCAGCACCCCCTCCAGCGGGGGAGACACCGGGGAGCTGTTTTTT. It is translated as CASSTPSSGGDTGELFF.

V and J are TRBV19 and TRBJ1-5; D unresolved. Germline CDR1 LNHDA, CDR2 SQIVND (reference sequence). V lost 7 bases, J lost 3 bases, and 13 bases lay in between. This CDR3 comprises 14 residues. The CDR3 DNA is TGTGCCAGTACCCAAGGAGGTTTCAATCAGCCCCAGCATTTT. Its protein product is CASTQGGFNQPQHF. Together with reference TRBV19 and TRBJ1-5, the CDR3 gives the full variable domain: DGGITQSPKYLFRKEGQNVTLSCEQNLNHDAMYWYRQDPGQGLRLIYYSQIVNDFQKGDIAEGYSVSREKKESFPLTVTSAQKNPTAFYLCASTQGGFNQPQHFGDGTRLSIL.

The chain is built from TRBV19 and TRBJ2-1; TRBD1 might be the D (5 bases). The V end lost 3 bases, the J end lost 8 bases, and 11 bases lay between the germline ends. The CDR3 covers 13 residues. Per germline, CDR1 LNHDA and CDR2 SQIVND (reference sequence). CDR3 in amino acids: CASSIATDYEQFF. In DNA form, the CDR3 reads TGTGCCAGTAGTATCGCGACAGACTATGAGCAGTTCTTC.

This chain uses TRBV28 with TRBJ2-3; 7 nucleotides agree with TRBD2. The length of the CDR3 is 17 residues. Germline V gene sequence: CDR1 MDHEN, CDR2 SYDVKM. V lost 4 bases, J lost 5 bases, and 15 bases stayed unmatched. The CDR3 nucleotides are TGTGCCAGCAGTTCTTCCCTCCCGGCGGGGGAGGAAGATACGCAGTATTTT. Protein sequence: CASSSSLPAGEEDTQYF.

The chain links TRBV29-1 to TRBJ2-1, with D perhaps matching TRBD2 (6 bases). Germline CDR1 SQVTM, CDR2 ANQGSEA. The CDR3 runs 10 residues. With 7 bases removed from V and 12 bases from J, the gap between germline ends came to 13 bases. In DNA form, the CDR3 reads TGCAGCGCCGAGGAGGGTGGGCAGTTCTTC. It is translated as CSAEEGGQFF.

The CDR3 region is CASSYQGAYEQYF. As DNA, the CDR3 is TGTGCCAGCAGTTACCAGGGGGCCTACGAGCAGTACTTC. The chain couples TRBV6-6 to TRBJ2-7, with 7 bases matching TRBD1. CDR3 length: 13 amino acids. Germline assignment: CDR1 MNHNY and CDR2 SVGAGI (reference sequence). After removal of 2 bases from V and 2 bases from J, the junction contained 0 bases not matched to a gene.

The chain has TRBV19 and TRBJ2-7, with TRBD2 matching 14 bases. The CDR3 extends over 17 amino acids. Germline CDR1 reads LNHDA; CDR2 reads SQIVND (reference sequence). Losses at the gene ends were 6 bases for V and 0 bases for J; bases not matched to a gene: 7. CDR3 sequence: CASRRTSGGTISYEQYF. Here the CDR3 DNA reads TGTGCCAGTAGGCGGACTAGCGGGGGGACTATCTCCTACGAGCAGTACTTC.

The V call is TRBV11-2, the J call TRBJ1-1, with 9 nucleotides matching TRBD1. The CDR3 has 14 amino acids. CDR1 is SGHAT and CDR2 is FQNNGV in the germline V gene. Germline trimming cut 5 bases from V and 1 base from J; bases unmatched to any gene: 2. The CDR3 spells CASSEDRGNTEAFF. In DNA form, the CDR3 reads TGTGCCAGCAGCGAGGACAGGGGGAACACTGAAGCTTTCTTT.

This chain links TRBV7-6 with TRBJ2-7; D might be TRBD1 (5 bases). The germline V gene has CDR1 SGHVS and CDR2 FNYEAQ. The CDR3 covers 17 residues. V was cut by 5 bases and J by 2 bases, with 22 bases left in between. The CDR3 coding sequence is TGTGCCAGCAGCCCCTCGGCGGTACAGGAAGCCCCCTACGAGCAGTACTTC. This gives the protein CASSPSAVQEAPYEQYF.

This clone was observed a few times. V usage is TRBV4-1 and J usage is TRBJ2-3, with D possibly TRBD1 on 5 matching bases. The V gene's germline CDR1 is MGHRA and CDR2 YSYEKL. The V end was cut by 2 bases, the J end by 8 bases, with 8 bases between. The CDR3 is made up of 12 amino acids. The CDR3 sequence is CASSQTRGTQYF. The CDR3, as DNA: TGCGCCAGCAGCCAAACAAGGGGTACGCAGTATTTT.

This chain links TRBV2 with TRBJ1-2; TRBD1 is a possible D gene (5 bases). Germline V gives CDR1 SNHLY, CDR2 FYNNEI. There are 14 residues in the CDR3. Trimming stripped 7 bases from V and 8 bases from J, with 20 bases between. The CDR3 sequence: CASTSSGTLGGYTF. CDR3 DNA sequence: TGTGCCAGCACCTCCAGCGGGACTCTCGGAGGCTACACCTTC.

The chain employs TRBV5-6 and TRBJ2-1; TRBD1 matches 7 bases. Germline CDR1 reads SGHDT; CDR2 reads YYEEEE. The ends lost 4 bases at V and 4 bases at J; junction bases unmatched: 14. There are 17 residues in the CDR3. The CDR3 bases are TGTGCCAGCAGCACGGGGACAGCCCGTTTGAGGTACAATGAGCAGTTCTTC. Amino acids: CASSTGTARLRYNEQFF.

The chain links TRBV28 to TRBJ2-7, with 16 bases lining up with TRBD2. Germline V gives CDR1 MDHEN, CDR2 SYDVKM. The CDR3 is 16 amino acids. With V trimmed by 6 bases and J by 3 bases, 5 bases remained unmatched. The CDR3, as DNA: TGTGCCAGCAGAGGGACTAGCGGGGGGGCCCTCTACGAGCAGTACTTC. This translates into CASRGTSGGALYEQYF.

The chain recombines TRBV6-5 with TRBJ1-4; TRBD1 is a possible D gene (6 bases). V was clipped by 2 bases and J by 8 bases, with 12 bases between them. The CDR3 has 14 residues. Per germline, CDR1 MNHEY and CDR2 SVGAGI. The CDR3 loop is CASSYLAGEEKLFF. CDR3 in DNA: TGTGCCAGCAGTTACCTGGCAGGGGAAGAAAAACTGTTTTTT.

The V gene is TRBV6-1, the J gene TRBJ1-4; D uncertain. Trimming pared 0 bases from V and 8 bases from J, leaving 25 bases between. Germline CDR1 reads MNHNS; CDR2 reads SASEGT. This CDR3 has 19 residues. The CDR3 DNA reads as TGTGCCAGCAGTGAAGCGAATCGAATTTGGGGAGGGCGTGGGGAAAAACTGTTTTTT. This sequence encodes CASSEANRIWGGRGEKLFF.

The J gene is TRBJ2-5, the V gene TRBV9; 8 positions agree with TRBD1. The J call may be incorrect, as the DNA end agrees better with TRBJ2-7. The CDR3 loop spans 16 amino acids. Germline V gene sequence: CDR1 SGDLS, CDR2 YYNGEE. CDR3 residues: CASSPREGQGVYEQYF. As DNA, the CDR3 is TGTGCCAGCAGCCCACGGGAAGGACAGGGTGTCTACGAGCAGTACTTC.

The V call is TRBV2, the J call TRBJ1-2; D not resolved. Germline V gives CDR1 SNHLY, CDR2 FYNNEI. The V and J ends lost 7 bases and 7 bases respectively, with 10 bases between them. The CDR3 has 11 residues. DNA for the CDR3: TGTGCCAGCAAGGCGTGGAGTGGCTACACCTTC. Protein product: CASKAWSGYTF.

The chain has TRBV4-1 and TRBJ1-1; D is possibly TRBD1 (6 bases). The V end lost 0 bases, the J end lost 4 bases, and 15 bases lay between the germline ends. Germline CDR1 and CDR2: MGHRA and YSYEKL. The CDR3 totals 16 residues. The CDR3 DNA is TGCGCCAGCAGCCAAGATTATGCGGGGGCGGGCACTGAAGCTTTCTTT. Translation gives CASSQDYAGAGTEAFF.

This chain connects TRBV29-1 to TRBJ2-7; 10 positions agree with TRBD1. Germline assignment: CDR1 SQVTM and CDR2 ANQGSEA. V was pared by 0 bases and J by 3 bases, with 23 bases of the junction left unmatched. The CDR3 totals 21 residues. CDR3 amino acids: CSVEEKPKDRGWPDGDYEQYF. CDR3 nucleotides: TGCAGCGTTGAAGAAAAACCTAAGGACAGGGGGTGGCCAGACGGAGACTACGAGCAGTACTTC.

The chain is built from TRBV28 and TRBJ1-4; 10 bases map to TRBD1. The V segment lost 6 bases and the J segment 1 base; nucleotides outside the gene matches: 11. In germline, CDR1 is MDHEN, CDR2 SYDVKM. This CDR3 comprises 18 residues. The CDR3 sequence: CASSLRQGAGGTNEKLFF. The CDR3 DNA follows: TGTGCCAGCAGCCTAAGACAGGGGGCGGGAGGAACTAATGAAAAACTGTTTTTT.

A single count supports this clone. The CDR3 DNA is TGCGCCAGCAGCGGTACAGAGAACACCGGGGAGCTGTTTTTT. This encodes CASSGTENTGELFF. The chain has TRBV5-1 and TRBJ2-2, with D unresolved. This CDR3 has 14 amino acids. Germline CDR1 reads SGHRS; CDR2 reads YFSETQ. Deletions cut 4 bases from V and 1 base from J, with 8 bases between.

V and J are TRBV6-1 and TRBJ1-1; no clear D. Germline lookup yields CDR1 MNHNS and CDR2 SASEGT. The germline V and J ends were trimmed by 6 bases and 0 bases, with 14 bases remaining between them. This CDR3 region has 15 residues. This CDR3 reads CASRPLGAMNTEAFF. CDR3 DNA sequence: TGTGCCAGCAGACCACTGGGAGCCATGAACACTGAAGCTTTCTTT.

J is TRBJ2-5 and V is TRBV5-1, with D possibly being TRBD2 (6 bases). The CDR3 is made up of 16 amino acids. Trimming took off 4 bases at V and 2 bases at J, with 18 bases between the two ends. Germline V CDR1 and CDR2: SGHRS, YFSETQ. The CDR3 loop is CASSLRSGLPQETQYF. In DNA, the CDR3 is TGCGCCAGCAGCCTGAGGTCCGGACTACCACAAGAGACCCAGTACTTC. The entire variable domain, with the rest obtained from reference TRBV5-1 and TRBJ2-5, is as follows: KAGVTQTPRYLIKTRGQQVTLSCSPISGHRSVSWYQQTPGQGLQFLFEYFSETQRNKGNFPGRFSGRQFSNSRSEMNVSTLELGDSALYLCASSLRSGLPQETQYFGPGTRLLVL.

The V call is TRBV9, the J call TRBJ1-1, with TRBD1 as a possible D gene (5 bases). The germline CDR1 and CDR2 sequences are SGDLS and YYNGEE. CDR3 size: 15 residues. Between the trimmed V and J ends, which lost 0 bases and 5 bases, there was a span of 14 bases. CDR3 loop: CASSVGAGWRTEAFF. The CDR3 DNA follows: TGTGCCAGCAGCGTAGGGGCAGGGTGGAGAACTGAAGCTTTCTTT.

This chain links TRBV5-1 with TRBJ2-1; 9 positions match TRBD2. J gave up 8 bases and V 0 bases, and 6 bases lay outside the gene matches. The germline V gene has CDR1 SGHRS and CDR2 YFSETQ. This CDR3 contains 15 residues. CDR3 loop: CASSLERGGAYEQFF. CDR3 sequence (DNA): TGCGCCAGCAGCTTGGAGCGCGGGGGGGCCTATGAGCAGTTCTTC. The full variable domain, with the rest looked up from reference TRBV5-1 and TRBJ2-1, is KAGVTQTPRYLIKTRGQQVTLSCSPISGHRSVSWYQQTPGQGLQFLFEYFSETQRNKGNFPGRFSGRQFSNSRSEMNVSTLELGDSALYLCASSLERGGAYEQFFGPGTRLTVL.